This entry describes one T cell receptor beta chain. Which antigen it targets is not known. The input lacks base qualities; no much larger clone sits a single base away. Genomic DNA was extracted from sorted cells for sequencing of the TCRbeta CDR3 region. The immunoSEQ Assay was used for sequencing of TCRbeta CDR3 regions. Here the immuneACCESS table is served through TCRdb, limited to in-frame sequences with V and J called. Missing clones are a known gap in these copies; in checked studies unresolved V genes cover under half, and the rest lacks a known reason. The sample has 65,000 to 85,000 clones on record, approximately 86% of them singletons. The biggest ten clones account for just over 2.5% of the sample. This sample is part of a study of OX40 agonist ivuxolimab in advanced cancers. Context from the whole study: Ivuxolimab, which targeted the costimulatory receptor OX40 (CD134), was an agonistic, fully human IgG2 monoclonal antibody. Of the approximately 53 patients in dose escalation, some 20 had hepatocellular carcinoma, around 15 had melanoma, 9 had renal cell carcinoma and 9 had head and neck cancer. Partial responses were achieved by three dose-escalation patients, of whom one had hepatocellular carcinoma and two had cutaneous melanoma. In the dose-escalation cohort, more than 80% of patients were male, and the mean age was roughly 60 years with a range of roughly 23 to 90. Intravenous ivuxolimab was administered to patients every 2 weeks at six dose levels: 0.01, 0.1, 0.3, 1.5, 3 and 10 mg/kg. The paper reports the monotherapy dose-escalation portion (N = 52 patients) of the phase I ivuxolimab trial. The purpose of peripheral TCRbeta sequencing was to test whether ivuxolimab changed TCR sequence diversity and led to clonal T-cell expansion. Patients were allowed to have had prior anti-PD-1, anti-PD-L1 or anti-CTLA-4 therapy, and roughly two fifths of the dose-escalation patients had been treated with checkpoint inhibitors.

Patients with a history of autoimmune disease or receiving systemic immunosuppression were excluded from the trial. In every dose cohort, peripheral blood was drawn for TCR sequencing at baseline, cycle 4 day 1, and cycle 7 day 1. The samples were drawn from a first-in-human, open-label, multicenter phase I dose-escalation trial of ivuxolimab. Adults with locally advanced or metastatic melanoma, renal cell carcinoma, hepatocellular carcinoma or head and neck squamous cell carcinoma were enrolled in the trial. Before TCR sequencing, CD4+ and CD8+ T cells were separately sorted from peripheral blood. The research as a whole found: Antigen specificity was not determined for the clonally expanded peripheral T cells. Low levels of normalized T-cell clonal expansion were also seen in some patients who did not respond. At doses of 0.1 to 3.0 mg/kg, clonal expansion of both CD4+ and CD8+ blood T cells was observed from baseline to week 6. After ivuxolimab, CD8+ T cells had more expanded clones than CD4+ T cells on average. Partial responders in the 0.1-3.0 mg/kg groups had among the lowest normalized peripheral clonal expansion, especially among CD8+ T cells.

Taken from cysteine to phenylalanine, the CDR3 has 16 residues. Solely the CDR3 DNA is kept, with 48 bases framed from the first base. Via the germline V gene, CDR1 is LGHNA and CDR2 YNFKEQ. V drops 4 bases and J drops 6 bases, leaving 19 bases in between. The chain was built from TRBV4-2 and TRBJ2-1; the best D guess is TRBD2, with 6 bases matching. The clonotype was recovered from an adult with an advanced solid tumor such as melanoma, head and neck, liver or kidney cancer. The sample consisted of CD4+ or CD8+ T cells sorted from blood, taken in a trial of the OX40 agonist ivuxolimab. The nucleotides are TGTGCCAGCAGCCCAAATGGAGGGAATCCCTCCAATGAGCAGTTCTTC. This translates into CASSPNGGNPSNEQFF.